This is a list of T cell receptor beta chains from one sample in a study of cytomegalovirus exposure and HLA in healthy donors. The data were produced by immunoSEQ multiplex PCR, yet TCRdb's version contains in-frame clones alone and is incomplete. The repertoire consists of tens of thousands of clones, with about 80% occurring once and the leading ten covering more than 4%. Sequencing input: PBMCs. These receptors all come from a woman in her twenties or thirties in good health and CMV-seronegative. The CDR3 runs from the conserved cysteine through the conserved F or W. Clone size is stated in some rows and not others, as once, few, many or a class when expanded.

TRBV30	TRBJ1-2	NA	CAWSGGRGYGYTF
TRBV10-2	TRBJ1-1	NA	CASREQEWRGEAFF
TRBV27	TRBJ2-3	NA	CAAGLPSSDTQYF
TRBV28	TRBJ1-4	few	CASSFGNEKLFF
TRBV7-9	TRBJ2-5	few	CASSFSQTGETQYF
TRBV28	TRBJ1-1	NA	CASRSIYTEAFF
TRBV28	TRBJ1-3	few	CASSLYGPIYF
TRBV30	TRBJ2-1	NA	CAWSVRVRVGNEQFF
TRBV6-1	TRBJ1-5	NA	CASSVDRAAQPQHF
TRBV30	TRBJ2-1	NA	CAWGAGDYNEQFF
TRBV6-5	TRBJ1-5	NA	CASRPNSYNQPQHF
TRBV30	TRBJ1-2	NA	CAWSPNPGYGYTF
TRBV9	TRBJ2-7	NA	CASSGTSSLNEQYF
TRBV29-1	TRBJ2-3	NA	CSVRGRITDTQYF
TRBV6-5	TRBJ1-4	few	CASSYSSRGRGELFF
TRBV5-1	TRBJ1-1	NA	CASTRDRANTEAFF
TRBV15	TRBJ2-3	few	CATNRGTSTDTQYF
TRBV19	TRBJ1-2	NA	CASSISGQPLNYGYTF
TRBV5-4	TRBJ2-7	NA	CASSLRASGGPYEQYF
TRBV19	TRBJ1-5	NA	CASSIYNQPQHF
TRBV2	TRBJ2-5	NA	CASSDRWDRGDTETQYF
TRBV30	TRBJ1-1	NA	CAWGGSNTEAFF
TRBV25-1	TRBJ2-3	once	CANQWRLADPDTQYF
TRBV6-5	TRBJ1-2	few	CATRQTNYGYTF
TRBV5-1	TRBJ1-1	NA	CASSYGEIISEAFF
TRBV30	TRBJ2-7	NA	CAWRGTGPGEQYF
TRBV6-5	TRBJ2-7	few	CASRPGGAYEQYF
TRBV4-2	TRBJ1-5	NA	CASSLRTGGNQPQHF
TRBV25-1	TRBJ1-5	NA	CASSGTGDNQPQHF
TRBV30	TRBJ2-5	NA	CAWRGLAGETQYF
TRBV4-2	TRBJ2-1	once	CASSQDRGQGTGEQFF
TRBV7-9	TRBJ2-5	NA	CASSPRGQPETQYF
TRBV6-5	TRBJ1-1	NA	CASSTGGYTEAFF
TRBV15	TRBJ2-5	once	CATSRDRTGEETQYF
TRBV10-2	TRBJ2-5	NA	CASTRTGAQGGETQYF
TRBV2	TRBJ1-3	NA	CASRGARANF
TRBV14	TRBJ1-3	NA	CASSLTGTGNTIYF
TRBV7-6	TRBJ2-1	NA	CASSLGLYNEQFF
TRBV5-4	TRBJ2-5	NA	CASRTSGSSAQYF
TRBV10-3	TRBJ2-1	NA	CAISEQRDRGSNEQFF
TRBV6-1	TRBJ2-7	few	CASSAGSRPVYEQYF
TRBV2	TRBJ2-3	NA	CASSRNTLRDTQYF
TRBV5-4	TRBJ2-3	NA	CASSVDREEYF
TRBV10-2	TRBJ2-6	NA	CASMRQGISGANVLTF
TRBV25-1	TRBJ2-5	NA	CASTRTGTVQETQYF